This TCR beta chain was documented in a study of cytomegalovirus exposure and HLA in healthy donors. Study-wide results and caveats: Upon later analysis, HLA-associated TCR beta chains proved more clonally expanded than other, equally common chains. Whilst most TCR sequences proved rare, a subset of public TCRs occurred across many donors. Per published reports, the classifier diagnosed cytomegalovirus status with high specificity and sensitivity. The study designated around 150 TCR beta chains cytomegalovirus-associated.

This clone was seen only once. Its matching antigen is unknown. The junction departs from the called germline gene at one end, perhaps through a read error. The PCR was carried out with 60 Vbeta primers and 13 Jbeta primers. Using immunoSEQ multiplex PCR, the repertoire was profiled, and TCRdb retains in-frame clones only, with some absent. Here the sample spans about 140,000 clones, 70% to 80% being singletons. Sequenced: PBMCs. The receptor was derived from a man aged 30 to 45 in good health and CMV-seronegative.

CDR3 DNA sequence: TGTTCCAGCAGCCTACTCCTGGTGGAGGGCTACACCTTC. Translating it yields CSSSLLLVEGYTF. The chain carries TRBV7-9 and TRBJ1-2; D is ambiguous. CDR3 length equals 13 residues. Germline lookup yields CDR1 SEHNR and CDR2 FQNEAQ (reference sequence).